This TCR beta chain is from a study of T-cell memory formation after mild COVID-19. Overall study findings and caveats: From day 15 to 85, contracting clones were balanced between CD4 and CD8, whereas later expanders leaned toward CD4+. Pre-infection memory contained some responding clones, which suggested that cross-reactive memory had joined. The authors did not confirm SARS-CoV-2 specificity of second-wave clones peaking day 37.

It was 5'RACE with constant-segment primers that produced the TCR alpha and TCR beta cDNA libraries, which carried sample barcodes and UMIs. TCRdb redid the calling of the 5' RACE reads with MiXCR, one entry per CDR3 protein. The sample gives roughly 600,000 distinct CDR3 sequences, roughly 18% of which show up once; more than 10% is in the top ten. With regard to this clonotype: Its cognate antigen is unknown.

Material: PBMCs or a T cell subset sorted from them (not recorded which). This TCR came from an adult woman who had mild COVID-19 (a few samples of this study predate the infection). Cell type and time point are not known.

CDR3 sequence reads: CASSLQPSGSSNVQYF. The CDR3 region has the DNA TGTGCCAGCAGCTTGCAGCCTAGCGGGAGTAGCAACGTGCAGTACTTC. V gene TRBV11-3 combines with J gene TRBJ2-7, with 10 bases identical to TRBD2. V lost 3 bases and J lost 9; bases outside the gene matches: 14. Looked up from germline, CDR1 is SGHNT and CDR2 is YENEEA. The CDR3 has 16 residues.